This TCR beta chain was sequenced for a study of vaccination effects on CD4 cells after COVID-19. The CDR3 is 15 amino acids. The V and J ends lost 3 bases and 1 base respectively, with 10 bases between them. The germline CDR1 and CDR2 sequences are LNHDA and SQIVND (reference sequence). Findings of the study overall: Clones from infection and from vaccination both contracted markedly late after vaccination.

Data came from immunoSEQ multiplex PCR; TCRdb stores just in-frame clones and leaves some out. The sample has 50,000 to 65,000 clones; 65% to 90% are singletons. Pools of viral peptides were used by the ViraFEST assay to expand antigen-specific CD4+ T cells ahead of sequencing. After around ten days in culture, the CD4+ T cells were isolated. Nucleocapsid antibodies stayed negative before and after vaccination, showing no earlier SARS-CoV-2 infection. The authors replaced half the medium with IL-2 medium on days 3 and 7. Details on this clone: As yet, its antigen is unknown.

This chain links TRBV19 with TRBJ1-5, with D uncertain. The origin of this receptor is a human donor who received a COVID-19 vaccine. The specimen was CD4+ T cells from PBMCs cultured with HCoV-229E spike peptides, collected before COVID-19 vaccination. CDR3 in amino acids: CASSIHGPSNQPQHF. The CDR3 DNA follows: TGTGCCAGTAGTATCCACGGGCCGAGCAATCAGCCCCAGCATTTT.